This TCR beta chain was observed in a study of response to subunit inactivated influenza vaccine. Study results and caveats: Authors suggested few new T cells are recruited by each seasonal influenza vaccination.

This clonotype was found a few times. Its antigen remains unknown. The V end was cut by 7 bases, the J end by 5 bases, with 10 bases between. This CDR3 has 12 residues. Germline values: CDR1 SNHLY, CDR2 FYNNEI. TCRdb reprocessed the RT-PCR reads via MiXCR and lists one record per CDR3 protein. The sample consists of 750,000 to 850,000 distinct CDR3 sequences, under 20% of them appearing once. This TCR was sampled from a man aged 45 to 65 who received an inactivated influenza vaccine. The chain joins TRBV2 to TRBJ2-3; weak D call: TRBD2 (6 bases). Sequences were derived from PBMCs from blood, sampled about 5 days after vaccination. CDR3 sequence reads: CASTGGVDTQYF. As DNA, the CDR3 is TGTGCCAGCACGGGCGGGGTAGATACGCAGTATTTT.